Below are 12 T cell receptor beta chains sequenced from a single sample in a study of T cells in Graves' hyperthyroidism and ophthalmopathy (dated by TCRdb to between 2017 and 2020). The library was made by multiplex PCR. Data came from an Illumina HiSeq 2000. The TCR beta CDR3 regions were amplified from RNA transcripts. The first round of RT-PCR for the TCR CDR3 was performed with the HTBI primer set and the Qiagen OneStep RT-PCR kit. TCRdb trimmed public reads at Q25 via fastp, called clones via MiXCR and kept in-frame beta chains. Here each entry gathers all rows of one CDR3 protein and keeps the most common genes and DNA. This sample gives over 300,000 distinct CDR3 sequences in total; approximately 13% of them show up just once. Roughly 33% of the sample rests with the top ten. Sequenced: blood. The source is a woman in her forties with Graves' ophthalmopathy.

This clonotype was found many times. This chain uses TRBV20-1 with TRBJ2-7; tentative D call: TRBD1 (5 bases). Trimming pared 0 bases from V and 9 bases from J, leaving 18 bases between. The CDR3 extends over 14 amino acids. Germline lookup yields CDR1 DFQATT and CDR2 SNEGSKA (reference sequence). The CDR3 is CSARDKGALPRQYF. In nucleotides, the CDR3 is TGCAGTGCTAGAGACAAAGGGGCCCTGCCGCGGCAGTACTTC.

V gene TRBV6-2 or TRBV6-3 combines with J gene TRBJ2-1; no definite D call. The CDR3 contains 14 residues. V shed 8 bases and J shed 6 bases, with 17 bases lying between them. Germline CDR1 reads MNHEY; CDR2 reads SVGEGT. CDR3 sequence reads: CASLIALESNEQFF. CDR3 coding DNA: TGTGCCAGCCTTATCGCGTTGGAGTCCAATGAGCAGTTCTTC.

This clonotype came up many times. CDR3 sequence reads: CSARTGGDEKLFF. CDR3 nucleotides: TGCAGCGCCAGGACAGGAGGAGATGAAAAACTGTTTTTT. V is TRBV29-1 and J is TRBJ1-4; TRBD1 matches at 7 bases. There are 13 residues in the CDR3. Trimming took 7 bases from V and 6 from J; bases not matched to a gene: 8. CDR1 SQVTM and CDR2 ANQGSEA come from the germline V gene.

This clonotype was picked up a small number of times. V usage is TRBV5-5 and J usage is TRBJ2-1; 11 bases match TRBD2. Trimming took 4 bases from V and 3 from J; bases not matched to a gene: 6. Germline CDR1 and CDR2: SGHKS and YYEKEE (reference sequence). CDR3 length: 16 residues. The CDR3 here is CASSLPSGGLYNEQFF. CDR3 nucleotides: TGTGCCAGCAGCCTACCTAGCGGGGGGCTCTACAATGAGCAGTTCTTC.

This clonotype has a count of ten or more. This chain joins TRBV7-2 and TRBJ2-4; 15 bases are shared with TRBD2. Germline V gene data show CDR1 as SGHTA and CDR2 as FQGNSA. This CDR3 contains 21 residues. V gave up 0 bases and J gave up 6 bases; unmatched junction bases: 15. The CDR3 here is CASSLARPGLAGGGGGNIQYF. In DNA, the CDR3 is TGTGCCAGCAGCTTAGCCCGCCCGGGACTAGCGGGGGGCGGGGGTGGAAACATTCAGTACTTC.

This clonotype was detected a few times. V gene TRBV15 combines with J gene TRBJ2-1; the match to TRBD2 covers 8 bases. Germline V gene sequence: CDR1 LNHNV, CDR2 YYDKDF (reference sequence). The CDR3 has 15 amino acids. J lost 0 bases, V lost 6 bases, and 4 bases had no gene match. The CDR3 reads CATRRSGSSYNEQFF. CDR3 sequence (DNA): TGTGCCACCAGAAGAAGCGGGAGCTCCTACAATGAGCAGTTCTTC.

This clonotype came up many times. This chain links TRBV7-9 with TRBJ2-7; D gene unclear. Germline CDR1 SEHNR, CDR2 FQNEAQ (reference sequence). The CDR3 sequence is 12 residues long. The V end was cut by 4 bases, the J end by 4 bases, with 8 bases between. CDR3 sequence reads: CASSSGRYEQYF. CDR3 sequence (DNA): TGTGCCAGCAGCTCCGGACGATACGAGCAGTACTTC.

This clonotype was seen only a few times. This sequence joins TRBV19 and TRBJ2-1; TRBD2 is a possible D gene (7 bases). Trimming removed 8 bases from V and 7 bases from J, with 21 bases in between. This CDR3 contains 15 residues. CDR1 and CDR2 from the germline V gene are LNHDA and SQIVND (reference sequence). CDR3 in amino acids: CASLEGGGPRNEQFF. CDR3 in DNA: TGTGCCAGTCTCGAAGGGGGAGGGCCGCGAAATGAGCAGTTCTTC. Full variable domain (missing parts from reference TRBV19 and TRBJ2-1): DGGITQSPKYLFRKEGQNVTLSCEQNLNHDAMYWYRQDPGQGLRLIYYSQIVNDFQKGDIAEGYSVSREKKESFPLTVTSAQKNPTAFYLCASLEGGGPRNEQFFGPGTRLTVL.

V and J are TRBV3-1 and TRBJ2-3; D is unclear. The V and J ends lost 0 bases and 8 bases respectively, with 15 bases between them. Looked up from germline, CDR1 is LGHDT and CDR2 is YNNKEL (reference sequence). The CDR3 extends over 15 amino acids. In DNA, the CDR3 is TGTGCCAGCAGCCAAGATCGAGGAGCCCCGGGTACGCAGTATTTT. Encoded protein: CASSQDRGAPGTQYF.

This clonotype was picked up many times. The chain combines TRBV6-1 with TRBJ1-2; the D gene is possibly TRBD1 (5 bases). In germline, CDR1 is MNHNS, CDR2 SASEGT. V lost 6 bases and J 5 bases, leaving 10 bases between the germline ends. The CDR3 covers 12 residues. CDR3 loop: CASSNQGYGYTF. The CDR3 coding sequence is TGTGCCAGCAGCAATCAGGGATATGGCTACACCTTC.

This clonotype has only a few counts. V usage is TRBV9 and J usage is TRBJ1-6; the D gene is possibly TRBD1 (5 bases). V was cut by 3 bases and J by 9 bases, with 13 bases left in between. Germline V CDR1 and CDR2: SGDLS, YYNGEE. This CDR3 region has 14 residues. The CDR3 is CASSARAEGSPLHF. Here the CDR3 DNA reads TGTGCCAGCAGCGCCAGGGCCGAAGGTTCACCCCTCCACTTT.

This clonotype showed up just a few times. The rearrangement uses TRBV11-2 and TRBJ2-5; D is undetermined. The V end lost 6 bases, the J end lost 3 bases, and 5 bases lay between the germline ends. The CDR3 is 11 residues long. Germline-derived CDR1 and CDR2 are SGHAT and FQNNGV. Here the CDR3 reads CASRMKETQYF. The CDR3, as DNA: TGTGCCAGCAGGATGAAAGAGACCCAGTACTTC.